One sample yielded the 24 T cell receptor beta chains listed below, sequenced in a study of blood T cell repertoires in COVID-19. TCRdb's copy holds only in-frame clones and misses some; the assay was immunoSEQ multiplex PCR. The table has fewer than 250,000 clones, roughly 84% seen once. Material: peripheral blood. Receptors originate from a woman aged 50 to 60 with acute or convalescent COVID-19.

This chain joins TRBV28 and TRBJ1-1; no definite D call. CDR3 size: 13 residues. V was trimmed by 4 bases and J by 0 bases, leaving 6 bases between them. Germline V gene lookup returns CDR1 MDHEN and CDR2 SYDVKM. CDR3 in DNA: TGTGCCAGCAGTTCCCCTATGAACACTGAAGCTTTCTTT. It encodes CASSSPMNTEAFF.

V is TRBV28 and J is TRBJ2-2; no clear D gene. The CDR3 contains 11 residues. Germline-derived CDR1 and CDR2 are MDHEN and SYDVKM. V was pared by 4 bases and J by 6 bases, with 3 bases between. The CDR3 loop reads CASSSSGELFF. The CDR3 bases are TGTGCCAGCAGTTCGTCCGGGGAGCTGTTTTTT. The entire variable domain, with the rest obtained from reference TRBV28 and TRBJ2-2, is as follows: DVKVTQSSRYLVKRTGEKVFLECVQDMDHENMFWYRQDPGLGLRLIYFSYDVKMKEKGDIPEGYSVSREKKERFSLILESASTNQTSMYLCASSSSGELFFGEGSRLTVL.

The J gene is TRBJ1-4, the V gene TRBV30, with D unresolved. The CDR3 has 14 amino acids. Per germline, CDR1 GTSNPN and CDR2 SVGIG (reference sequence). Trimming cost V 1 base and J 6 bases, with 12 bases left between them. CDR3 coding DNA: TGTGCCTGGAGTGAAGGAGGTCTGGATGAAAAACTGTTTTTT. It is translated as CAWSEGGLDEKLFF. Filled out from reference TRBV30 and TRBJ1-4, the complete variable domain reads SQTIHQWPATLVQPVGSPLSLECTVEGTSNPNLYWYRQAAGRGLQLLFYSVGIGQISSEVPQNLSASRPQDRQFILSSKKLLLSDSGFYLCAWSEGGLDEKLFFGSGTQLSVL.

The chain is built from TRBV3-1 (or the pseudogene TRBV3-2) and TRBJ1-6, with TRBD1 as a possible D gene (6 bases). Trimming removed 6 bases from V and 10 bases from J, with 13 bases in between. The germline V gene encodes CDR1 LGHDT and CDR2 YNNKEL (reference sequence). CDR3 size: 13 residues. The CDR3 DNA reads TGTGCCAGCAGGCTCAGGGGCAGGTCACCCCTCCACTTT. This translates into CASRLRGRSPLHF.

V usage is TRBV5-1 and J usage is TRBJ2-1; D ambiguous. The germline CDR1 and CDR2 sequences are SGHRS and YFSETQ. V was clipped by 4 bases and J by 0 bases, with 11 bases between them. CDR3 length: 15 residues. This CDR3 is CASSGITSSYNEQFF. The CDR3 bases are TGCGCCAGCAGCGGCATTACATCCTCCTACAATGAGCAGTTCTTC. Full variable domain (rest looked up from reference TRBV5-1 and TRBJ2-1): KAGVTQTPRYLIKTRGQQVTLSCSPISGHRSVSWYQQTPGQGLQFLFEYFSETQRNKGNFPGRFSGRQFSNSRSEMNVSTLELGDSALYLCASSGITSSYNEQFFGPGTRLTVL.

This chain links TRBV15 with TRBJ1-4; no clear D. Germline V lookup: CDR1 LNHNV, CDR2 YYDKDF (reference sequence). CDR3 length: 15 residues. The germline V and J ends were trimmed by 0 bases and 2 bases, with 7 bases remaining between them. The CDR3 sequence: CATSRDLATNEKLFF. CDR3 nucleotides: TGTGCCACCAGCAGAGATCTTGCGACTAATGAAAAACTGTTTTTT.

The CDR3 here is CASRHRGPRWTGELFF. As DNA, the CDR3 is TGTGCCAGCAGGCACAGGGGACCCAGGTGGACCGGGGAGCTGTTTTTT. The V and J genes are TRBV3-1 (or the pseudogene TRBV3-2) and TRBJ2-2; 7 bases agree with TRBD1. After removal of 6 bases from V and 5 bases from J, the junction contained 12 bases not matched to a gene. This CDR3 region has 16 residues. Germline CDR1 and CDR2: LGHDT and YNNKEL (reference sequence).

V usage is TRBV27 and J usage is TRBJ2-2; possibly TRBD1 for D (6 bases). V lost 3 bases to trimming and J lost 5 bases, with 13 bases between them. The germline gives CDR1 MNHEY, CDR2 SMNVEV (reference sequence). This CDR3 has 15 residues. CDR3 coding DNA: TGTGCCAGCAGTTTCCAGGTGGGGGCGACCGGGGAGCTGTTTTTT. Amino acids: CASSFQVGATGELFF.

This rearrangement joins TRBV6-5 to TRBJ1-2, with 7 bases matching TRBD1. Germline V gene lookup returns CDR1 MNHEY and CDR2 SVGAGI. The CDR3 loop spans 14 amino acids. With V trimmed by 6 bases and J by 2 bases, 6 bases remained unmatched. CDR3 protein: CASRSQGFNYGYTF. CDR3 sequence (DNA): TGTGCCAGCAGGTCACAGGGGTTCAACTATGGCTACACCTTC.

This chain joins TRBV5-1 and TRBJ2-5, with 7 bases that match TRBD2. After removal of 4 bases from V and 4 bases from J, the junction contained 10 bases not matched to a gene. Germline V CDR1 and CDR2: SGHRS, YFSETQ. The CDR3 spans 15 residues. The CDR3 DNA reads TGCGCCAGCAGCGTATGGAGGGGAGGGGTAGAGACCCAGTACTTC. This sequence encodes CASSVWRGGVETQYF.

The CDR3 DNA reads as TGTGCCAGTGGACTAGCGGGAGAGGGGACCCAGTACTTC. As protein: CASGLAGEGTQYF. V usage is TRBV2 and J usage is TRBJ2-5; the match to TRBD2 covers 13 bases. CDR1 SNHLY and CDR2 FYNNEI come from the germline V gene. The CDR3 has 13 residues. V shed 9 bases, J shed 7 bases, and the junction held 5 bases outside the gene matches.

The V and J genes are TRBV5-1 and TRBJ1-5; D is unclear. Germline CDR1 and CDR2: SGHRS and YFSETQ. The germline V and J ends were trimmed by 0 bases and 7 bases, with 11 bases remaining between them. The CDR3 is made up of 14 amino acids. The CDR3 sequence is CASSLGPVEQPQHF. In DNA form, the CDR3 reads TGCGCCAGCAGCTTGGGTCCAGTGGAGCAGCCCCAGCATTTT.

The rearrangement links TRBV28 to TRBJ2-7; 10 bases agree with TRBD1. This CDR3 is built from 14 residues. Germline V gene data show CDR1 as MDHEN and CDR2 as SYDVKM. V lost 4 bases and J lost 0; bases outside the gene matches: 0. The CDR3 DNA is TGTGCCAGCAGTTGGACAGGGGGCTCCTACGAGCAGTACTTC. Residues: CASSWTGGSYEQYF. The full variable domain, with the rest looked up from reference TRBV28 and TRBJ2-7, is DVKVTQSSRYLVKRTGEKVFLECVQDMDHENMFWYRQDPGLGLRLIYFSYDVKMKEKGDIPEGYSVSREKKERFSLILESASTNQTSMYLCASSWTGGSYEQYFGPGTRLTVT.

This sequence joins TRBV19 and TRBJ1-5; 7 bases match TRBD1. The CDR3 spans 14 residues. Germline CDR1 reads LNHDA; CDR2 reads SQIVND (reference sequence). The V and J ends lost 3 bases and 7 bases, in that order; junction bases with no gene match: 6. The chain's CDR3 is CASSIERGGQPQHF. CDR3 bases: TGTGCCAGTAGTATTGAAAGAGGGGGCCAGCCCCAGCATTTT.

This chain connects TRBV11-3 to TRBJ2-5; 8 bases map to TRBD1. This CDR3 spans 14 amino acids. Germline loops: CDR1 SGHNT, CDR2 YENEEA. V dropped 8 bases and J dropped 3; count of bases not matched to a gene: 8. The chain's CDR3 is CASGGDRGEETQYF. DNA of the CDR3: TGTGCCAGCGGTGGCGACAGGGGCGAAGAGACCCAGTACTTC. The full variable domain, its missing parts supplied by reference TRBV11-3 and TRBJ2-5, is EAGVVQSPRYKIIEKKQPVAFWCNPISGHNTLYWYLQNLGQGPELLIRYENEEAVDDSQLPKDRFSAERLKGVDSTLKIQPAELGDSAVYLCASGGDRGEETQYFGPGTRLLVL.

V gene TRBV28 combines with J gene TRBJ1-2, with TRBD1 as a possible D gene (6 bases). CDR1 is MDHEN, CDR2 SYDVKM, per germline. This CDR3 is 13 amino acids long. Trimming stripped 4 bases from V and 4 bases from J, with 10 bases between. The DNA of the CDR3 is TGTGCCAGCAGTTCACAGGGATCCTATGGCTACACCTTC. Residues: CASSSQGSYGYTF.

CDR3 coding DNA: TGTGCCAGCAGCGAGGGGACAGGAATCTCCTACGAGCAGTACTTC. As protein: CASSEGTGISYEQYF. The genes are TRBV9 and TRBJ2-7; 8 positions agree with TRBD1. The CDR3 has 15 residues. Looked up from germline, CDR1 is SGDLS and CDR2 is YYNGEE. The junction had 5 bases not matched to a gene; V was cut back by 3 bases and J by 0 bases.

A note on this clone: The same CDR3 also results from other DNA sequences found in this sample. The rearrangement uses TRBV7-2 and TRBJ2-7; D ambiguous. Trimming left V 5 bases short and J 3 bases short, with 5 bases between. CDR3 length equals 11 residues. The germline V gene has CDR1 SGHTA and CDR2 FQGNSA. The CDR3 DNA reads as TGTGCCAGCAGCCCGCGCTACGAGCAGTACTTC. This sequence encodes CASSPRYEQYF.

J is TRBJ2-7 and V is TRBV27; 9 nucleotides align to TRBD2. This CDR3 contains 14 residues. V trimming: 3 bases; J trimming: 6 bases; junction bases outside the gene matches: 6. The germline V gene encodes CDR1 MNHEY and CDR2 SMNVEV (reference sequence). The CDR3 region has the DNA TGTGCCAGCAGTTTCGCGGGAGGGCCTAGCGAGCAGTACTTC. It specifies CASSFAGGPSEQYF.

V is TRBV19 and J is TRBJ2-1; weak D call: TRBD2 (5 bases). Trimming pared 3 bases from V and 6 bases from J, leaving 15 bases between. The CDR3 runs 15 residues. Germline V gene sequence: CDR1 LNHDA, CDR2 SQIVND (reference sequence). CDR3 protein: CASSIREASRNEQFF. DNA for the CDR3: TGTGCCAGTAGTATTCGTGAGGCTAGCCGCAATGAGCAGTTCTTC. The full variable domain, with the rest looked up from reference TRBV19 and TRBJ2-1, is DGGITQSPKYLFRKEGQNVTLSCEQNLNHDAMYWYRQDPGQGLRLIYYSQIVNDFQKGDIAEGYSVSREKKESFPLTVTSAQKNPTAFYLCASSIREASRNEQFFGPGTRLTVL.

J is TRBJ1-2 and V is TRBV21-1; the D call TRBD1 from the table was never checked on the DNA. TRBV21-1 is a recognized pseudogene. The CDR3 spans 14 residues. The CDR3 protein is CASSKKTGGYGYTF. The CDR3 DNA reads as TGTGCCAGCAGCAAAAAGACAGGGGGCTATGGCTACACCTTC.

The chain employs TRBV6-2 or TRBV6-3 and TRBJ2-5; 11 bases align to TRBD2. CDR3 size: 16 residues. CDR1 MNHEY and CDR2 SVGEGT come from the germline V gene. The J segment lost 2 bases and the V segment lost 0 bases, leaving 2 bases of the junction unmatched. CDR3 nucleotides: TGTGCCAGCAGTTACTCACTAGCGGGGGTTCAAGAGACCCAGTACTTC. Translated, it gives CASSYSLAGVQETQYF.

This chain connects TRBV2 to TRBJ2-7; perhaps TRBD2 as D (6 bases). Germline V gene sequence: CDR1 SNHLY, CDR2 FYNNEI. The V gene lost 1 base and the J gene lost 0 bases, with 13 bases spanning the gap. CDR3 length: 16 amino acids. The CDR3 nucleotides read TGTGCCAGCAGTGAAGACGGCGGGACCACCTCCTACGAGCAGTACTTC. It yields the protein CASSEDGGTTSYEQYF.

The rearrangement joins TRBV4-2 to TRBJ2-3; a possible D gene is TRBD2 (6 bases). This CDR3 comprises 16 residues. CDR1 and CDR2 from the germline V gene are LGHNA and YNFKEQ. Trimming stripped 2 bases from V and 4 bases from J, with 16 bases between. CDR3 sequence: CASSQFFSGMADTQYF. CDR3 DNA sequence: TGTGCCAGCAGCCAATTCTTTAGCGGTATGGCAGATACGCAGTATTTT.